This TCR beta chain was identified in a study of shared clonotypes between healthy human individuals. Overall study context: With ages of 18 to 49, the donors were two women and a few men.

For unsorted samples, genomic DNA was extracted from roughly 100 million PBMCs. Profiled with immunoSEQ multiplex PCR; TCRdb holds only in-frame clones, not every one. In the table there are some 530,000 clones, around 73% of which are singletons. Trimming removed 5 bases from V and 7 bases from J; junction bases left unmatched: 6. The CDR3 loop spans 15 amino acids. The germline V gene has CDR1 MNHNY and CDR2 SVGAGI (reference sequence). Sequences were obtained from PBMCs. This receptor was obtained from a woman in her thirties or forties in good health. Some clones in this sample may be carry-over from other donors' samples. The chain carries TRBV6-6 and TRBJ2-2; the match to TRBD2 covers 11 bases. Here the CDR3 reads CASSQLAGVFGELFF. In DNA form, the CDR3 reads TGTGCCAGCAGTCAACTAGCGGGAGTATTCGGGGAGCTGTTTTTT.